This T cell receptor (beta chain) was profiled in a study of response to subunit inactivated influenza vaccine. In this sample, this clonotype turned up once. The antigen remains unidentified. Study observations and caveats: Researchers suggested that each seasonal influenza vaccination recruits few new T cells.

One entry per CDR3 protein results from TCRdb running MiXCR on the RT-PCR reads. Of 750,000 to 850,000 distinct CDR3 sequences in the sample, less than 20% were seen once. This CDR3 comprises 20 residues. Germline-derived CDR1 and CDR2 are MDHEN and SYDVKM. Trimming took 3 bases from V and 5 from J; bases not matched to a gene: 23. V usage is TRBV28 and J usage is TRBJ2-3; TRBD2 aligns across 7 bases. The sequenced sample was PBMCs from blood, obtained 5 days after vaccination. This clonotype originated in a man between 50 and 59 years old who received an inactivated influenza vaccine. For the CDR3, the DNA is TGTGCCAGCAGTTTTCCCTTCGGCCGAGGGGAAGGACTAGTAATAGATACGCAGTATTTT. It codes for CASSFPFGRGEGLVIDTQYF.